These 8 T cell receptor beta chains originate from one sample sequenced in a study of blood T cell repertoires in COVID-19. Assay used: immunoSEQ multiplex PCR; TCRdb lists only in-frame clones, some missing. The table lists 25,000 to 30,000 clones, approximately 90% of them singletons. The sequencing input was peripheral blood. The receptors stem from a human donor in a cohort sampled during active COVID-19.

The V gene is TRBV13, the J gene TRBJ2-3; 7 nucleotides agree with TRBD2. Looked up from germline, CDR1 is PRHDT and CDR2 is FYEKMQ (reference sequence). With 4 bases clipped from V and 0 bases from J, the junction kept 4 bases outside the gene matches. This CDR3 has 15 residues. CDR3 in DNA: TGTGCCAGCAGCTGGGCGGGGGAGAGCACAGATACGCAGTATTTT. Amino acids: CASSWAGESTDTQYF. Together with reference TRBV13 and TRBJ2-3, the CDR3 gives the full variable domain: AAGVIQSPRHLIKEKRETATLKCYPIPRHDTVYWYQQGPGQDPQFLISFYEKMQSDKGSIPDRFSAQQFSDYHSELNMSSLELGDSALYFCASSWAGESTDTQYFGPGTRLTVL.

This sequence joins TRBV19 and TRBJ1-1; 7 bases are shared with TRBD1. This CDR3 is 14 amino acids long. The germline gives CDR1 LNHDA, CDR2 SQIVND (reference sequence). Trimming removed 6 bases from V and 11 bases from J; junction bases left unmatched: 15. This CDR3 reads CASRNPGTAKGAFF. DNA of the CDR3: TGTGCCAGTAGGAACCCAGGGACAGCCAAGGGGGCTTTCTTT.

V and J are TRBV5-1 and TRBJ1-1; D remains unclear. The ends were cut back, 2 bases at V and 5 bases at J, with 10 bases in the middle. Germline V gene data show CDR1 as SGHRS and CDR2 as YFSETQ. CDR3 length: 13 amino acids. The CDR3 sequence: CASSFSAGTEAFF. The DNA for the CDR3 is TGCGCCAGCAGCTTTTCCGCGGGGACTGAAGCTTTCTTT.

This clone was found a few times. The V gene is TRBV6-5, the J gene TRBJ2-7; D ambiguous. Germline assignment: CDR1 MNHEY and CDR2 SVGAGI. This CDR3 is 13 amino acids long. V lost 0 bases and J lost 3, with 6 bases in between. CDR3 amino acids: CASSYSGFYEQYF. The CDR3 DNA reads TGTGCCAGCAGTTACTCGGGCTTCTACGAGCAGTACTTC.

The chain couples TRBV2 to TRBJ2-7; 12 nucleotides agree with TRBD2. V dropped 5 bases and J dropped 2; count of bases not matched to a gene: 7. The CDR3 length is 16 residues. CDR1 and CDR2 (germline): SNHLY, FYNNEI. The CDR3 DNA follows: TGTGCCAGCAGTCGGACTAGCGGGACCCCAACCTACGAGCAGTACTTC. It yields the protein CASSRTSGTPTYEQYF. Looking up the rest from reference TRBV2 and TRBJ2-7 gives the full variable domain: EPEVTQTPSHQVTQMGQEVILRCVPISNHLYFYWYRQILGQKVEFLVSFYNNEISEKSEIFDDQFSVERPDGSNFTLKIRSTKLEDSAMYFCASSRTSGTPTYEQYFGPGTRLTVT.

The V call is TRBV15, the J call TRBJ2-5; D ambiguous. V was pared by 0 bases and J by 1 base, with 9 bases between. Per germline, CDR1 LNHNV and CDR2 YYDKDF (reference sequence). The CDR3 is 15 residues long. The DNA of the CDR3 is TGTGCCACCAGCAGAGATCGAGGAGTCCAAGAGACCCAGTACTTC. Amino acids: CATSRDRGVQETQYF.

This clone occurred once. The rearrangement links TRBV7-6 to TRBJ2-1, with D perhaps matching TRBD1 (6 bases). The CDR3 contains 12 residues. The V and J ends lost 4 bases and 11 bases respectively, with 12 bases between them. Germline CDR1 reads SGHVS; CDR2 reads FNYEAQ. CDR3 region: CASSSRGPQQFF. CDR3 DNA: TGTGCCAGCAGCTCCAGGGGACCTCAGCAGTTCTTC.

The chain carries TRBV5-1 and TRBJ2-3, with 7 bases matching TRBD1. V shed 3 bases and J 4 bases; nucleotides not matched to a gene: 5. This CDR3 contains 14 residues. CDR1 SGHRS and CDR2 YFSETQ come from the germline V gene. CDR3 sequence (DNA): TGCGCCAGCAGCTCCCTTGGGACAGCAGATACGCAGTATTTT. Translated: CASSSLGTADTQYF.